The source of this T cell receptor (beta chain) is a study of metastatic and nonmetastatic thyroid tumors. At the level of the study: Repertoires from blood and tumor or nodule tissue of malignant and benign thyroid patients were compared.

Using MiXCR, TCRdb re-called clones from the PCR reads. This table holds about 52,000 clones, 17% found once. Notes on the study in general: A significant increase in TCR beta diversity was reportedly seen in malignant thyroid tumors relative to benign nodules, in blood and tumor.

V was shortened by 1 base and J by 4 bases, with 23 bases between the two germline ends. Germline V gene sequence: CDR1 DFQATT, CDR2 SNEGSKA (reference sequence). This CDR3 has 18 residues. Each patient came to thyroid surgery without any prior treatment (of any kind). Worth noting for this clone: Its cognate antigen is unknown.

The source material was blood. V and J are TRBV20-1 and TRBJ2-1; the D call may be TRBD1 or TRBD2 (7 bases each). This TCR was recovered from a female donor with papillary thyroid cancer or a benign thyroid nodule (not recorded which). Some clones in this sample may be carry-over from other donors' samples. The CDR3 loop is CSARGGGGTLQGYNEQFF. Written as DNA, the CDR3 is TGCAGTGCTAGAGGGGGAGGGGGCACCCTCCAGGGGTACAATGAGCAGTTCTTC.